A selection of T cell receptor beta chains follows, all from one sample in a study of T cell clonotyping in hematopoietic cell transplantation. The table came from immunoSEQ multiplex PCR; TCRdb's copy has only in-frame clones and leaves some out. Altogether 25,000 to 30,000 clones are present, 65% to 80% being singletons, with the ten largest covering 6.8%. Sample: peripheral blood mononuclear cells, taken before stem cell transplant. Source of these receptors: a woman aged 25-40 years with chronic myeloid leukemia. Some clones in this sample may be carry-over from other donors' samples. Each CDR3 is given with its conserved first and last residue. The order of the fields is CDR3 length, D gene, J gene, V gene, clone size, CDR3 DNA, CDR3 protein. The D gene is left open where the match is weak. Part of the rows lack a size; the others show once, few, many or a class for expanded clones.

15 NA TRBJ2-5 TRBV4-1 NA TGCGCCAGCAGCCAAGGTTTGACACCCCAAGAGACCCAGTACTTC CASSQGLTPQETQYF
15 NA TRBJ2-3 TRBV7-2 NA TGTGCCAGCAGCTTTTGGGGGGCGGGCACAGATACGCAGTATTTT CASSFWGAGTDTQYF
13 NA TRBJ1-1 TRBV5-6 few TGTGCCAGCAGCTTGAAAGGGAAAACTGAAGCTTTCTTT CASSLKGKTEAFF
15 NA TRBJ1-1 TRBV7-8 NA TGTGCCAGCAGTCACCGAGACGGGGCGAACACTGAAGCTTTCTTT CASSHRDGANTEAFF
9 NA TRBJ1-2 TRBV10-1 NA TGCGCCAGCAGTCTGAAGGACACCTTC CASSLKDTF
16 TRBD2 TRBJ2-5 TRBV9 NA TGTGCCAGCAGCATACTAGCGGGGGGGCCAAGTGAGACCCAGTACTTC CASSILAGGPSETQYF
14 TRBD1 TRBJ1-6 TRBV9 NA TGTGCCAGCAGCGCGGTGGGACAGGGTTCACCCCTCCACTTT CASSAVGQGSPLHF
13 NA TRBJ2-3 TRBV29-1 NA TGCAGCGTTGAAGGGGGAAGCACAGATACGCAGTATTTT CSVEGGSTDTQYF
15 TRBD2 TRBJ2-3 TRBV7-9 few TGTGCCAGCAGCCCGAGCGGGGGTGGCACAGATACGCAGTATTTT CASSPSGGGTDTQYF
13 TRBD2 TRBJ2-3 TRBV19 NA TGTGCCAGTGGACTAGCTGGCACAGATACGCAGTATTTT CASGLAGTDTQYF
15 TRBD1 TRBJ1-2 TRBV7-7 NA TGTGCCAGCAGCGATAACAGGGGGCCTCCCTATGGCTACACCTTC CASSDNRGPPYGYTF
13 NA TRBJ1-2 TRBV6-6 once TGTGCCAGCAGTATCCGGAGTGACAATGGCTACACCTTC CASSIRSDNGYTF
15 NA TRBJ1-1 TRBV25-1 NA TGTGCCAGCAGTGATCAGGGGCGGGTGAACACTGAAGCTTTCTTT CASSDQGRVNTEAFF
14 TRBD2 TRBJ2-7 TRBV5-1 NA TGCGCCAGCAGCCCCCGAGAAGGGACTAGCGAGCAGTACTTC CASSPREGTSEQYF
13 NA TRBJ2-3 TRBV7-3 NA TGTGCCAGCAGCTTGGCTAGTACGAATACGCAGTATTTT CASSLASTNTQYF
18 NA TRBJ1-2 TRBV11-3 few TGTGCCAGCAGCTTAGATGCCGGGGGAGATTTGCGGGCCTATGGCTACACCTTC CASSLDAGGDLRAYGYTF
16 TRBD1 TRBJ2-7 TRBV5-6 NA TGTGCCAGCAGCCCCTACGACCGGGACAGGGAGCCCGAGCAGTACTTC CASSPYDRDREPEQYF
15 NA TRBJ1-6 TRBV5-8 NA TGTGCCAGCAGCTGGGTTCCCGGGACCAATTCACCCCTCCACTTT CASSWVPGTNSPLHF
13 NA TRBJ1-2 TRBV11-1 NA TGTGCCAGCAGCGACCGTTTGTCCTATGGCTACACCTTC CASSDRLSYGYTF
13 NA TRBJ1-1 TRBV5-1 NA TGCGCCAGCAGCTTGGGGGGGGACACTGAAGCTTTCTTT CASSLGGDTEAFF
14 TRBD1 TRBJ2-2 TRBV27 once TGTGCCAGCAGTCCGACAGGGCCCACCGGGGAGCTGTTTTTT CASSPTGPTGELFF
14 TRBD2 TRBJ2-7 TRBV6-6 NA TGTGCCAGCAGTACACGGGGGGGCGGGTACGAGCAGTACTTC CASSTRGGGYEQYF
12 TRBD1 TRBJ1-1 TRBV29-1 NA TGCAGCGGGATAACGGGACAGGGGCAAGCTTTCTTT CSGITGQGQAFF
14 NA TRBJ2-4 TRBV10-1 NA TGCGCCAGCAGTGAGTCGTGGGGCGGGAACATTCAGTACTTC CASSESWGGNIQYF